A selection of T cell receptor beta chains follows, all from one sample in a study of T-cell reconstitution after alpha-beta-depleted transplantation in children. TCRdb reanalysed the PCR reads using MiXCR and keeps one entry per CDR3 protein. The table lists 240,000 or so distinct CDR3 sequences, around 7.5% of them singletons, with 6.3% in the top ten. Specimen: PBMCs, mostly from graft donor cells, collected 180 days after TCRalphabeta/CD19-depleted stem cell transplant. The receptor set was obtained from a male patient between 10 and 17 years old who had a stem cell transplant for acute lymphoblastic leukemia, so the T cells may come from the graft donor. Each CDR3 is given with its conserved first and last residue. A D gene is named only where the DNA matches it firmly. Size is omitted from some rows. Given values are once, few, many or a class for expanded clones.

D gene	clone size	V gene	J gene	CDR3 DNA	CDR3 protein
TRBD1	many	TRBV7-9	TRBJ2-7	TGTGCCAGCTCCAGTTCGACAGGGGAGTTGAAAGAGCAGTACTTC	CASSSSTGELKEQYF
TRBD1	.	TRBV11-2	TRBJ2-4	TGTGCCAGCAGCTCCGGACAGGGCGGGGTATGGAGTAACATTCAGTACTTC	CASSSGQGGVWSNIQYF
TRBD2	many	TRBV5-1	TRBJ2-2	TGCGCCAGCAAGATGGGACTAGCGGGGGCCTATACTACGAACACCGGGGAGCTGTTTTTT	CASKMGLAGAYTTNTGELFF
TRBD1	many	TRBV12-3/TRBV12-4	TRBJ1-1	TGTGCCAGCAGTTTAAAAGGGGGACAGGGGAAAAAAGGTTGGGCTGAAGCTTTCTTT	CASSLKGGQGKKGWAEAFF
.	many	TRBV5-6	TRBJ1-3	TGTGCCAGCGAGAGACAGCCACCAGGAAACACCATATATTTT	CASERQPPGNTIYF
.	few	TRBV5-6	TRBJ2-5	TGTGCCAGCAGCTTGTGGGCAGGGTACCAAGAGACCCAGTACTTC	CASSLWAGYQETQYF
.	many	TRBV6-1	TRBJ2-7	TGTGCCAGCAGTGTTTCGGGATATACCTACGAGCAGTACTTC	CASSVSGYTYEQYF
TRBD1	many	TRBV9	TRBJ2-1	TGTGCCAGCAGCGCTCCGACAGGGATGGGCCTTAACAATGAGCAGTTCTTC	CASSAPTGMGLNNEQFF
.	.	TRBV5-6	TRBJ2-7	TGTGCCAGCAGCCCCGGACTCCTCGGCTTTCTCTACGAGCAGTACTTC	CASSPGLLGFLYEQYF
.	many	TRBV5-4	TRBJ2-3	TGTGCCAGCAGCTTAGGGACCCGCACGGATACGCAGTATTTT	CASSLGTRTDTQYF
TRBD2	many	TRBV4-3	TRBJ2-7	TGCGCCAGCAGCCAAGGGCTAGCGGGGGGAACATACGAGCAGTACTTC	CASSQGLAGGTYEQYF
TRBD2	many	TRBV28	TRBJ2-7	TGTGCCAGCAGTTTCTGGACTAGCGGGAGGGCCAATCTGTACTTC	CASSFWTSGRANLYF
.	many	TRBV5-1	TRBJ2-1	TGCGCCAGCAGGACGGAGGGCCGGTCCTACAATGAGCAGTTCTTC	CASRTEGRSYNEQFF
.	many	TRBV20-1	TRBJ1-2	TGCAGTGCTAGAGATCTCGAGTATGGCTACACCTTC	CSARDLEYGYTF
.	many	TRBV7-9	TRBJ1-1	TGTGCCAGCAGCCCAGAACTCACTGGAAGGACTGAAGCTTTCTTT	CASSPELTGRTEAFF
.	.	TRBV6-2/TRBV6-3	TRBJ2-2	TGTGCCAGCAGTTACGTGGTTGACGGGGAGCTGTTTTTT	CASSYVVDGELFF
.	many	TRBV21-1	TRBJ2-3	.	CASSKVGTGSTDTQYF
.	many	TRBV15	TRBJ2-5	TGTGCCACCAGCAGAGATTGGGCAGTCCAAGAGACCCAGTACTTC	CATSRDWAVQETQYF
.	many	TRBV6-5	TRBJ2-3	TGTGCCAGCAGTTACTCGGGTGGCCGCACAGATACGCAGTATTTT	CASSYSGGRTDTQYF
TRBD1	many	TRBV11-1	TRBJ1-2	TGTGCCAGCAGCCAAAGGACAGGGGGCGGCTACACCTTC	CASSQRTGGGYTF
.	many	TRBV7-6	TRBJ1-5	TGTGCCAGCAGCTTAGAAGTGGGGGGAGAAGGCAATCAGCCCCAGCATTTT	CASSLEVGGEGNQPQHF
TRBD1	few	TRBV12-3/TRBV12-4	TRBJ1-5	TGTGCCAGCAGCTTTCGGGACAGGGGGCGGGAGAGCAATCAGCCCCAGCATTTT	CASSFRDRGRESNQPQHF
TRBD2	many	TRBV27	TRBJ2-1	TGTGCCAGCACCTATGGACTAGCGGGGGACAATGAGCAGTTCTTC	CASTYGLAGDNEQFF
.	many	TRBV7-9	TRBJ2-3	TGTGCCAGCAGCTTAGTAGGTCGTGAGAGCACAGATACGCAGTATTTT	CASSLVGRESTDTQYF
.	.	TRBV9	TRBJ2-1	TGTGCCAGCAGCGTAGTCCCGCGGTATGAGCAGTTCTTC	CASSVVPRYEQFF
TRBD1	many	TRBV27	TRBJ2-7	TGTGCCAGCAGAGATCCGGGACAGGGGAGGTACGAGCAGTACTTC	CASRDPGQGRYEQYF
.	many	TRBV7-6	TRBJ2-3	TGTGCCAGCAGCGTACTAGCAACGACGCAGTATTTT	CASSVLATTQYF
.	many	TRBV5-1	TRBJ2-5	TGCGCCAGCAACGGGGACAACCAAGAGACCCAGTACTTC	CASNGDNQETQYF
.	.	TRBV6-2/TRBV6-3	TRBJ2-1	TGTGCCAGCAGTTACTCGGCCGCCTACAATGAGCAGTTCTTC	CASSYSAAYNEQFF